This is a list of T cell receptor beta chains from one sample in a study of identical twins. TCRdb reanalysed the 5' RACE reads using MiXCR and keeps one entry per CDR3 protein. In the table there are some 96,000 distinct CDR3 sequences, about 6% of which are singletons. Sequencing was done on a sample of memory T cells sorted from blood. The receptors come from a woman between 50 and 59 years old in good health. The CDR3 runs from the conserved cysteine through the conserved F or W. Fields, in order: CDR3 length, D gene, V gene, clone size, J gene, CDR3 protein, CDR3 DNA. A D gene is named only where the DNA matches it firmly. A clone size is listed for some rows: how often the clone was seen (once, few, many), or a class if it is expanded.

>12|.|TRBV7-2|.|TRBJ2-3
CASSRSSDTQYF
TGTGCCAGCAGTCGGAGCTCAGATACGCAGTATTTT
>14|.|TRBV18|.|TRBJ2-3
CASSPWRSTDTQYF
TGTGCCAGCTCACCATGGCGGAGCACAGATACGCAGTATTTT
>12|.|TRBV14|many|TRBJ2-5
CASSLTRKTQYF
TGTGCCAGCAGCCTCACCAGGAAGACCCAGTACTTC
>13|.|TRBV7-7|medium-sized|TRBJ2-5
CASSLALQETQYF
TGTGCCAGCAGCTTAGCCCTACAAGAGACCCAGTACTTC
>15|.|TRBV12-3/TRBV12-4|many|TRBJ2-2
CASSFPGRHTGELFF
TGTGCCAGCAGTTTCCCCGGACGGCATACCGGGGAGCTGTTTTTT
>15|.|TRBV10-2|.|TRBJ1-2
CASRGNRAGLDGYTF
TGCGCCAGCAGGGGCAACAGGGCCGGATTGGATGGCTACACCTTC
>17|.|TRBV5-1|few|TRBJ2-3
CASSSVGPGYSTDTQYF
TGCGCCAGCAGCTCCGTGGGCCCCGGCTATAGCACAGATACGCAGTATTTT
>16|TRBD1|TRBV7-8|many|TRBJ1-1
CASSPEGQGYIAEAFF
TGTGCCAGCAGCCCCGAAGGACAGGGGTACATAGCTGAAGCTTTCTTT
>15|.|TRBV5-6|many|TRBJ2-2
CASSTGTPGTGELFF
TGTGCCAGCAGCACCGGGACACCCGGGACCGGGGAGCTGTTTTTT
>12|.|TRBV29-1|many|TRBJ1-1
CSVEMGYEEAFF
TGCAGCGTTGAGATGGGCTACGAAGAAGCTTTCTTT
>12|.|TRBV12-3/TRBV12-4|few|TRBJ2-2
CASTLFAGELFF
TGTGCCAGCACCCTGTTCGCCGGGGAGCTGTTTTTT
>14|.|TRBV10-3|few|TRBJ2-1
CATRGGSLQGEQFF
TGTGCCACCCGGGGGGGCTCGCTACAGGGGGAGCAGTTCTTC
>16|.|TRBV4-1|few|TRBJ2-2
CASSQGWTYNTGELFF
TGCGCCAGCAGCCAAGGGTGGACCTACAACACCGGGGAGCTGTTTTTT
>13|TRBD1|TRBV29-1|.|TRBJ1-1
CSVVGQGDTEAFF
TGCAGCGTTGTGGGACAGGGTGACACTGAAGCTTTCTTT
>14|.|TRBV30|few|TRBJ2-4
CAWSPLGAKNIQYF
TGTGCCTGGAGTCCTCTCGGGGCCAAAAACATTCAGTACTTC
>16|.|TRBV4-2|.|TRBJ1-4
CASSPSGSAANEKLFF
TGTGCCAGCAGCCCCTCCGGGAGTGCAGCTAATGAAAAACTGTTTTTT
>15|.|TRBV2|many|TRBJ1-5
CASSPTRGTNQPQHF
TGTGCCAGCAGCCCGACCCGGGGGACCAATCAGCCCCAGCATTTT
>15|TRBD1|TRBV15|medium-sized|TRBJ1-6
CATSREDRVYSPLHF
TGTGCCACCAGCAGAGAGGACAGGGTATATTCACCCCTCCACTTT
>16|TRBD2|TRBV12-3/TRBV12-4|many|TRBJ2-1
CASSYTSGSSYNEQFF
TGTGCCAGCAGTTACACTAGCGGGAGCTCCTACAATGAGCAGTTCTTC
>15|TRBD2|TRBV6-6|many|TRBJ2-1
CASSPTSGRPNEQFF
TGTGCCAGCAGTCCCACTAGCGGGAGGCCTAATGAGCAGTTCTTC
>17|.|TRBV27|many|TRBJ1-1
CASSLSPSRGRGTEAFF
TGTGCCAGCAGTTTATCGCCCAGCCGGGGGCGCGGCACTGAAGCTTTCTTT
>17|TRBD2|TRBV19|.|TRBJ2-2
CASSMGLAGVRTGELFF
TGTGCCAGTAGTATGGGACTAGCGGGAGTGAGGACCGGGGAGCTGTTTTTT
>17|.|TRBV27|.|TRBJ2-5
CASSSLRGRGPQETQYF
TGTGCCAGCAGTTCCTTGCGGGGCCGGGGTCCTCAAGAGACCCAGTACTTC
>15|.|TRBV5-1|many|TRBJ2-2
CASKVGSGITGELFF
TGCGCCAGCAAAGTTGGGAGTGGGATCACCGGGGAGCTGTTTTTT
>17|TRBD1|TRBV3-1|many|TRBJ2-1
CASSQRRRQGASNEQFF
TGTGCCAGCAGCCAAAGGCGCCGGCAGGGGGCTTCCAATGAGCAGTTCTTC
>13|.|TRBV5-1|few|TRBJ2-3
CASNQRVTDTQYF
TGCGCCAGCAATCAGCGGGTAACAGATACGCAGTATTTT
>13|TRBD1|TRBV20-1|many|TRBJ2-1
CSAPTGDRNEQFF
TGCAGTGCTCCGACAGGGGATAGGAATGAGCAGTTCTTC